Reported below is one TCR beta chain. Losses at the gene ends were 6 bases for V and 3 bases for J; bases not matched to a gene: 16. This CDR3 is 17 amino acids long. From germline, CDR1 is KGHSH and CDR2 LQKENI. The data were obtained in a study of Tregs in tolerant kidney transplant recipients. Clones were sequenced by immunoSEQ multiplex PCR, and TCRdb holds only the in-frame ones, with some missing. The sample lists 90,000 to 120,000 clones, 90% occurring once. The clonotype comes from a human donor who received a combined kidney and bone marrow transplant. V and J are TRBV18 and TRBJ2-7; 8 bases line up with TRBD2. The sequencing here drew on CD4+ T cells from blood, taken before the transplant. CDR3 DNA sequence: TGTGCCAGCTCCGCTGAACGGCCGGGACTAGAGCTCTACGAGCAGTACTTC. Translating gives CASSAERPGLELYEQYF.